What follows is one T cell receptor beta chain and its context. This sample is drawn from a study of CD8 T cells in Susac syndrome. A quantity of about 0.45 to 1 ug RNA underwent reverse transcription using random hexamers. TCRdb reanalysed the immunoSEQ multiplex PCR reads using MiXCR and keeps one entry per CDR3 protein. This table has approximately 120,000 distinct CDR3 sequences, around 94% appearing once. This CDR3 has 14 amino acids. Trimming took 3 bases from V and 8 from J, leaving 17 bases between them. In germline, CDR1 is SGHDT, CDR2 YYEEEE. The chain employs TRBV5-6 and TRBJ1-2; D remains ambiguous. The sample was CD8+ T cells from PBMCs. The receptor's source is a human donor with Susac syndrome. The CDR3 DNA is TGTGCCAGCAGCTCGGAGGAGGGTGGGAAAGGCTACACCTTC. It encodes CASSSEEGGKGYTF.